This T cell receptor (beta chain) was observed in a study of blood T cell repertoires in COVID-19. Background on the study: Samples came from the United States, Italy and Spain, spanning acute and convalescent COVID-19.

The CDR3 consists of 16 residues. Germline-derived CDR1 and CDR2 are MNHNY and SVGAGI (reference sequence). J lost 0 bases, V lost 4 bases, and 8 bases had no gene match. Original processing methods: Counts of nucleated cells, estimated from reference gene primer amplification, were obtained. Clones were read by immunoSEQ multiplex PCR, and TCRdb kept only the in-frame ones, dropping some. From that table come the V and J calls and clone size; the DNA was used to work out D and trimming. This table holds some 95,000 clones, more than 60% found once. The V and J genes are TRBV6-6 and TRBJ2-7, with 8 positions matching TRBD1. Sequenced sample: peripheral blood. The source of this sequence is a man between 65 and 85 years old with acute or convalescent COVID-19. This CDR3 is CASSSAQGVSSYEQYF. CDR3 sequence (DNA): TGTGCCAGCAGTTCTGCACAGGGGGTGAGCTCCTACGAGCAGTACTTC.